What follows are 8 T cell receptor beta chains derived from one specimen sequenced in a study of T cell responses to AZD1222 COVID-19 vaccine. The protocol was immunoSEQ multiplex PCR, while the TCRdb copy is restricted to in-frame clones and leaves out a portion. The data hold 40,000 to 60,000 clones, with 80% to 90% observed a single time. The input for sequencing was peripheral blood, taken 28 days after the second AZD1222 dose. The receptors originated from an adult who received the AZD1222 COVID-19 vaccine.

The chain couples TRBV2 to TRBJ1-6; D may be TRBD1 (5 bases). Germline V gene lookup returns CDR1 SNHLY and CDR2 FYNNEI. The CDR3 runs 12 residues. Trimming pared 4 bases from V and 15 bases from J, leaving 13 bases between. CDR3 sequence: CASSGGILGLHF. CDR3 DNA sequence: TGTGCCAGCAGTGGGGGGATCTTAGGCCTCCACTTT.

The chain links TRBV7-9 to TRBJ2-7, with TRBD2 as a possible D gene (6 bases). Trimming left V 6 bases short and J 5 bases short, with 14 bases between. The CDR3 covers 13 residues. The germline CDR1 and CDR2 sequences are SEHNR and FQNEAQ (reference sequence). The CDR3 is CASSPPGVDEQYF. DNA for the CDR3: TGTGCCAGCAGTCCTCCGGGAGTAGACGAGCAGTACTTC.

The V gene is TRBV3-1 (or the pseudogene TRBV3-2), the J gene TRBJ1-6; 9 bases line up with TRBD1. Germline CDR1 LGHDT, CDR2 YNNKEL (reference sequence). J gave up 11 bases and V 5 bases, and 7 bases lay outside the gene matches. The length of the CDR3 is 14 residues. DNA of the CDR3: TGTGCCAGCAGCATCCAACAGGGGGCTACACCCCTCCACTTT. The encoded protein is CASSIQQGATPLHF.

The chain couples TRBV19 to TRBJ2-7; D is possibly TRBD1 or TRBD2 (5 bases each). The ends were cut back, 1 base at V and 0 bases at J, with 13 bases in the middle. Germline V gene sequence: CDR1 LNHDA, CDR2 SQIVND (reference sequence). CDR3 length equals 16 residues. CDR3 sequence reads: CASSIVGDASSYEQYF. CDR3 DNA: TGTGCCAGTAGTATAGTAGGGGACGCAAGCTCCTACGAGCAGTACTTC. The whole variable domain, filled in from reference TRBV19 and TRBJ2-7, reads DGGITQSPKYLFRKEGQNVTLSCEQNLNHDAMYWYRQDPGQGLRLIYYSQIVNDFQKGDIAEGYSVSREKKESFPLTVTSAQKNPTAFYLCASSIVGDASSYEQYFGPGTRLTVT.

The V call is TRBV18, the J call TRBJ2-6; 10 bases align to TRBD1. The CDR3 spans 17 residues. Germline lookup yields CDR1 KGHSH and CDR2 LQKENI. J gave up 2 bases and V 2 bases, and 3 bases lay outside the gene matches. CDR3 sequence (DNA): TGTGCCAGCTCACCAACGACAGGGGGCACTGGGGCCAACGTCCTGACTTTC. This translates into CASSPTTGGTGANVLTF.

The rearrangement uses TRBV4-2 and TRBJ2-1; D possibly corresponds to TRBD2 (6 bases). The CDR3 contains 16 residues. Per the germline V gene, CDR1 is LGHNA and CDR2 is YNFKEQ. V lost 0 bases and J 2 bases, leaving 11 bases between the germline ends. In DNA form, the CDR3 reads TGTGCCAGCAGCCAAGATCGGGGGAGAGCCTACAATGAGCAGTTCTTC. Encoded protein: CASSQDRGRAYNEQFF.

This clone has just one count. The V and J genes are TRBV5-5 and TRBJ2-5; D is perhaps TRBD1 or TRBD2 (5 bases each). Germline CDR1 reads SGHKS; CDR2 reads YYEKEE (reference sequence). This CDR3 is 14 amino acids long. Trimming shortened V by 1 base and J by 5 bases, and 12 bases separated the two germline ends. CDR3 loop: CASSLPGTGETQYF. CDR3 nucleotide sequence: TGTGCCAGCAGCTTGCCGGGGACGGGGGAGACCCAGTACTTC.

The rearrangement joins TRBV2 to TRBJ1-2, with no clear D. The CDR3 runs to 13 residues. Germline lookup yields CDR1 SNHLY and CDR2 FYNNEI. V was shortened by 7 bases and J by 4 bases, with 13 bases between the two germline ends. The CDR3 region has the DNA TGTGCCAGCACGATCCGCCTTTTCTATGGCTACACCTTC. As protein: CASTIRLFYGYTF.